The present entry profiles one T cell receptor beta chain with its context. Its antigen is undetermined. This specimen belongs to a study of cytomegalovirus exposure and HLA in healthy donors. Study information: From donors who were HLA-typed, an early data release held 75 million to 85 million unique TCRs. Whole-study results and caveats: Near-uniform donor sequencing depth was presumed by presence/absence analyses.

The V end was cut by 0 bases, the J end by 5 bases, with 14 bases between. The CDR3 loop spans 15 amino acids. Germline CDR1 GTSNPN, CDR2 SVGIG (reference sequence). Primers for the PCR totalled 60 Vbeta and 13 Jbeta. Libraries were prepared by immunoSEQ multiplex PCR; TCRdb keeps only in-frame clonotypes and omits some of them. The repertoire holds tens of thousands of clones, with approximately 65% as singletons. The TCR comes from a man under 40 in good health and CMV-seronegative. The sample taken for sequencing was PBMCs. The chain recombines TRBV30 with TRBJ2-1; maybe TRBD2 (6 bases). The CDR3 DNA reads TGTGCCTGGAGTGTAGTCGCGGACTATGACAATGAGCAGTTCTTC. This encodes CAWSVVADYDNEQFF.